This T cell receptor beta chain was documented in a study of a mutant IDH1 vaccine in newly diagnosed glioma. Across the study: Patients in the study were vaccinated eight times, receiving shots in weeks 1, 3, 5, 7, 11, 15, 19 and 23. Treatment recipients were approximately 62% male and about 40% female, and their mean age was roughly 40 years. Patients got their first vaccination 4-6 weeks after radiotherapy alone, or with temozolomide cycles.

Time point noted: week 11, during vaccination. The content of each vaccine dose was 300 ug of mutant IDH1 20-mer peptide, and topical imiquimod accompanied it. J lost 2 bases, V lost 5 bases, and 13 bases had no gene match. The germline CDR1 and CDR2 sequences are SGHAT and FQNNGV. The CDR3 has 17 amino acids. The study's findings and limits: Top-clonotype changes in peripheral T cells seemed unrelated to pseudoprogression.

Method: immunoSEQ multiplex PCR; TCRdb's copy keeps in-frame clones and lacks some. Altogether 50,000 or so clones are present, 90% to 95% being singletons, with the ten largest covering approximately 2.5%. Details on this clone: What it binds is not known.

Sequencing used PBMCs, obtained from a glioma patient whose treatment included an IDH1 peptide vaccine. The V and J genes are TRBV11-2 and TRBJ2-7, with 9 bases identical to TRBD2. The origin of this receptor is a man in his fifties or sixties with glioma. This CDR3 reads CASSGEREELSPYEQYF. Here the CDR3 DNA reads TGTGCCAGCAGCGGGGAGCGGGAGGAACTATCTCCCTACGAGCAGTACTTC.